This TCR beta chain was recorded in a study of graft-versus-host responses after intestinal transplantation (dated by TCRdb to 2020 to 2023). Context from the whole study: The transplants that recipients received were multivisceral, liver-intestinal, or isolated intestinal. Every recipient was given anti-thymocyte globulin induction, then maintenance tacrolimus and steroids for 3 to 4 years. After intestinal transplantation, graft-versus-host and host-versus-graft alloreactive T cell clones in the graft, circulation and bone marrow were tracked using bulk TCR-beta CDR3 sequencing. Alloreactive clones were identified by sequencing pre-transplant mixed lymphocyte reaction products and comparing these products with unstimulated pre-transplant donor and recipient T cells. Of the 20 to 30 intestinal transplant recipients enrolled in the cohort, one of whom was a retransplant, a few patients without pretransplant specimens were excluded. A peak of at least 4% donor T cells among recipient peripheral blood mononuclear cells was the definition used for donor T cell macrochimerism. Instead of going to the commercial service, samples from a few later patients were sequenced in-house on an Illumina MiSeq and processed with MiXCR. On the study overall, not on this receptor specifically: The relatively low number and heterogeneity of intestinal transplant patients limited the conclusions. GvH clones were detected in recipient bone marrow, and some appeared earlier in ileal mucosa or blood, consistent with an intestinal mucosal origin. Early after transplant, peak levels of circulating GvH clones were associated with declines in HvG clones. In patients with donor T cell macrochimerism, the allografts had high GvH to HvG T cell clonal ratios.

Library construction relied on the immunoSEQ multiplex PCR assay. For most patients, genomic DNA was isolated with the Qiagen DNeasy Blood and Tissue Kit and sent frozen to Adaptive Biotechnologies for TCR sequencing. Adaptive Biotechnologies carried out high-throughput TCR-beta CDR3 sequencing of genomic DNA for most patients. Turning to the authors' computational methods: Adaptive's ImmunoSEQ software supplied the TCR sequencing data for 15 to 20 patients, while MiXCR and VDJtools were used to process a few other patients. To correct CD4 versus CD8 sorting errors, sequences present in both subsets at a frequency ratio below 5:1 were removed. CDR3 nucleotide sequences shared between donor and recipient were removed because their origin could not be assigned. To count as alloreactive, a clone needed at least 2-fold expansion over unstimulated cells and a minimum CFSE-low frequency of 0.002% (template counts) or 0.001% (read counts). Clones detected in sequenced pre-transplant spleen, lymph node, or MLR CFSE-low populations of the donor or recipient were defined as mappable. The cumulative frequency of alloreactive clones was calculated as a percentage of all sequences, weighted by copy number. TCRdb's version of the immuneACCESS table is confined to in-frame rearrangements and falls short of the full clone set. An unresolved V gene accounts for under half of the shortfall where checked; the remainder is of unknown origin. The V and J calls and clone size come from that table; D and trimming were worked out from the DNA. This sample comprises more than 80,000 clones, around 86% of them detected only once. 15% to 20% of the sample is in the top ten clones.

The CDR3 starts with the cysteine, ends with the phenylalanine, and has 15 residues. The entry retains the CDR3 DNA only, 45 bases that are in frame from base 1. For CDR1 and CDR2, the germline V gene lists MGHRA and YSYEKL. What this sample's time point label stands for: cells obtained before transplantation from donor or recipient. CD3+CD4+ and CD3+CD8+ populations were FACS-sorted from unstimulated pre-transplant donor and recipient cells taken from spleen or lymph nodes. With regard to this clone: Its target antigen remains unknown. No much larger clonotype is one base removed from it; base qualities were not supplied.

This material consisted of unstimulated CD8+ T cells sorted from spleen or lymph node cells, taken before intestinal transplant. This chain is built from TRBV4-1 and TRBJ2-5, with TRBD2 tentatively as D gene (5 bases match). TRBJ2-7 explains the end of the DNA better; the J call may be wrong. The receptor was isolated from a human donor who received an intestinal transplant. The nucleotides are TGCGCCAGCAGCCAACTGGTGGGGAGCTCCTACGAGCAGTACTTC. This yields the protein CASSQLVGSSYEQYF.